What follows is one T cell receptor beta chain and its context. This CDR3 has 14 amino acids. Trimming removed 5 bases from V and 5 bases from J; junction bases left unmatched: 4. CDR1 and CDR2 from the germline V gene are SEHNR and FQNEAQ (reference sequence). TCRdb keeps only in-frame clones here, not all; method: immunoSEQ multiplex PCR. The sample lists roughly 250,000 clones; roughly four fifths were seen once. The data originate from a study of blood T cell repertoires in COVID-19. Study-level information: Researchers got acute and convalescent COVID-19 samples from the United States, Italy and Spain.

The chain joins TRBV7-9 to TRBJ1-4; 8 bases line up with TRBD1. Specimen: peripheral blood. The TCR comes from a person aged 70 to 79 with COVID-19, enrolled during active disease. The CDR3 is CASSPQGGNEKLFF. CDR3 coding DNA: TGTGCCAGCAGCCCACAGGGGGGCAATGAAAAACTGTTTTTT.